Following are 25 T cell receptor beta chains from one sample sequenced in a study of shared clonotypes between healthy human individuals. Naive CD8 populations comprised CD45RO-negative cells positively selected for CCR7, excluding terminally differentiated effector memory CD45RA+ cells. Data came from immunoSEQ multiplex PCR; TCRdb stores just in-frame clones and leaves some out. The top ten clones hold 1.2% of a sample with about 1,900,000 clones, approximately 94% of them seen once. The sample consisted of naive CD8+ T cells sorted from blood. All receptors derive from a man aged 18 to 29 in good health.

The chain carries TRBV2 and TRBJ2-1, with 15 bases identical to TRBD2. The junction had 7 bases not matched to a gene; V was cut back by 5 bases and J by 8 bases. The CDR3 has 16 residues. Per germline, CDR1 SNHLY and CDR2 FYNNEI. CDR3 DNA sequence: TGTGCCAGCAGTCCGTGGACTAGCGGGAGGGTCGATGAGCAGTTCTTC. This translates into CASSPWTSGRVDEQFF.

This chain links TRBV7-2 with TRBJ2-7, with D hard to call. V lost 1 base and J 6 bases, leaving 10 bases between the germline ends. The CDR3 has 13 residues. CDR1 is SGHTA and CDR2 is FQGNSA in the germline V gene. The DNA of the CDR3 is TGTGCCAGCAGCTTAGGTGGATATGCCGAGCAGTACTTC. It is translated as CASSLGGYAEQYF.

The chain uses TRBV7-2 and TRBJ2-7; D possibly corresponds to TRBD2 (6 bases). Germline V lookup: CDR1 SGHTA, CDR2 FQGNSA. The ends were cut back, 1 base at V and 3 bases at J, with 10 bases in the middle. CDR3 size: 14 residues. CDR3 sequence (DNA): TGTGCCAGCAGCTTAGACGGGAGCCTCTACGAGCAGTACTTC. This codes for CASSLDGSLYEQYF.

The genes are TRBV9 and TRBJ2-5; possibly TRBD2 for D (5 bases). Germline assignment: CDR1 SGDLS and CDR2 YYNGEE. This CDR3 region has 14 residues. Trimming left V 3 bases short and J 1 base short, with 10 bases between. CDR3 sequence reads: CASSAGVAQETQYF. In DNA, the CDR3 is TGTGCCAGCAGCGCCGGGGTAGCCCAAGAGACCCAGTACTTC.

The gene calls are TRBV9 and TRBJ2-5; the D gene could be TRBD1 or TRBD2 (7 bases each). Germline CDR1 is SGDLS and CDR2 is YYNGEE. V lost 4 bases and J lost 5, with 15 bases in between. CDR3 size: 14 residues. CDR3 residues: CASSPGGGRETQYF. CDR3 nucleotides: TGTGCCAGCAGCCCAGGGGGGGGTCGGGAGACCCAGTACTTC.

The chain has TRBV7-9 and TRBJ2-1; D is undetermined. The V and J ends lost 4 bases and 2 bases respectively, with 15 bases between them. The CDR3 extends over 16 amino acids. Per germline, CDR1 SEHNR and CDR2 FQNEAQ (reference sequence). The CDR3: CASSSSVVSPYNEQFF. For the CDR3, the DNA is TGTGCCAGCAGCTCCTCGGTGGTGAGCCCCTACAATGAGCAGTTCTTC.

The genes are TRBV7-9 and TRBJ1-2; a weak D match, TRBD1 (5 bases). Germline V gives CDR1 SEHNR, CDR2 FQNEAQ (reference sequence). Trimming shortened V by 5 bases and J by 6 bases, and 7 bases separated the two germline ends. The CDR3 is 11 residues long. DNA for the CDR3: TGTGCCAGCAGCCAGGGAAATGGCTACACCTTC. Its translation is CASSQGNGYTF.

The rearrangement links TRBV29-1 to TRBJ2-1; TRBD1 matches at 9 bases. CDR1 and CDR2 (germline): SQVTM, ANQGSEA. The CDR3 is 13 residues long. CDR3 in DNA: TGCAGTTACCGGACAGGGGTGTACAATGAGCAGTTCTTC. This gives the protein CSYRTGVYNEQFF.

V and J are TRBV19 and TRBJ2-7; D is undetermined. The CDR3 covers 13 residues. Trimming shortened V by 6 bases and J by 2 bases, and 11 bases separated the two germline ends. CDR1 is LNHDA and CDR2 is SQIVND in the germline V gene (reference sequence). The CDR3 reads CASRAPLAYEQYF. The DNA for the CDR3 is TGTGCCAGTAGAGCGCCCCTGGCCTACGAGCAGTACTTC.

The CDR3 region is CATGTSGANVLTF. CDR3 coding DNA: TGCGCCACTGGGACCTCTGGGGCCAACGTCCTGACTTTC. The V and J genes are TRBV4-1 and TRBJ2-6; D may be TRBD1 or TRBD2 (5 bases each). The germline gives CDR1 MGHRA, CDR2 YSYEKL. Trimming shortened V by 10 bases and J by 0 bases, and 7 bases separated the two germline ends. The CDR3 loop spans 13 amino acids.

CDR3 loop: CASSPSLAGGNEQFF. The CDR3 nucleotides are TGTGCCAGCAGCCCCTCTCTAGCGGGAGGGAATGAGCAGTTCTTC. This chain links TRBV7-9 with TRBJ2-1, with 12 positions matching TRBD2. V was pared by 5 bases and J by 7 bases, with 6 bases of the junction left unmatched. The CDR3 covers 15 residues. The germline V gene encodes CDR1 SEHNR and CDR2 FQNEAQ (reference sequence).

This chain uses TRBV23-1 with TRBJ2-2; D unclear. TRBV23-1 is an open reading frame, and its role is uncertain. V was clipped by 11 bases and J by 1 base, with 14 bases between them. The CDR3 runs 14 residues. The CDR3 protein is CAGSTEQNTGELFF. The CDR3, as DNA: TGCGCCGGATCCACAGAGCAGAACACCGGGGAGCTGTTTTTT.

The J gene is TRBJ2-7, the V gene TRBV11-2; D might be TRBD1 (5 bases). The CDR3 totals 14 residues. Germline values: CDR1 SGHAT, CDR2 FQNNGV. The V end was cut by 3 bases, the J end by 3 bases, with 12 bases between. The DNA for the CDR3 is TGTGCCAGCAGCTTGGACACAAGGGTCTACGAGCAGTACTTC. Its protein is CASSLDTRVYEQYF.

This chain uses TRBV29-1 with TRBJ2-3; TRBD1 aligns across 10 bases. The J segment lost 2 bases and the V segment lost 2 bases, leaving 7 bases of the junction unmatched. This CDR3 has 16 residues. Germline assignment: CDR1 SQVTM and CDR2 ANQGSEA. CDR3 sequence reads: CSVEHPGTGVTDTQYF. The CDR3, as DNA: TGCAGCGTTGAACATCCCGGGACAGGGGTCACAGATACGCAGTATTTT.

The chain recombines TRBV15 with TRBJ2-1; D may be TRBD2 (6 bases). V lost 5 bases to trimming and J lost 6 bases, with 11 bases between them. Germline values: CDR1 LNHNV, CDR2 YYDKDF (reference sequence). This CDR3 region has 13 residues. The CDR3: CATSPGSFNEQFF. CDR3 nucleotides: TGTGCCACCAGCCCCGGGAGCTTCAATGAGCAGTTCTTC.

The chain recombines TRBV4-3 with TRBJ2-7, with 13 bases lining up with TRBD2. CDR3 length equals 14 residues. The germline V gene has CDR1 LGHNA and CDR2 YSLEER. The junction had 3 bases not matched to a gene; V was cut back by 1 base and J by 9 bases. The CDR3 DNA reads TGCGCCAGCAGCCAAGTACTAGCGGGAGGGTGGCAGTACTTC. The encoded protein is CASSQVLAGGWQYF.

Notes on this clone: Other DNA sequences within the sample encode an identical CDR3. The chain uses TRBV6-6 and TRBJ1-2, with D hard to call. V lost 2 bases and J lost 4, with 8 bases in between. The CDR3 covers 13 residues. The germline V gene encodes CDR1 MNHNY and CDR2 SVGAGI (reference sequence). CDR3 region: CASSYGESYGYTF. CDR3 sequence (DNA): TGTGCCAGCAGTTACGGGGAGAGCTATGGCTACACCTTC.

The chain recombines TRBV5-1 with TRBJ2-5; 9 positions match TRBD1. The germline CDR1 and CDR2 sequences are SGHRS and YFSETQ. V shed 4 bases and J 5 bases; nucleotides not matched to a gene: 9. The CDR3 extends over 15 amino acids. The CDR3 loop is CASSGFTGGLETQYF. CDR3 in DNA: TGCGCCAGCAGCGGCTTCACAGGGGGCTTGGAGACCCAGTACTTC.

This chain joins TRBV2 and TRBJ2-7; weak D call: TRBD2 (7 bases). V was shortened by 5 bases and J by 3 bases, with 23 bases between the two germline ends. The germline V gene has CDR1 SNHLY and CDR2 FYNNEI. The CDR3 spans 17 residues. As DNA, the CDR3 is TGTGCCAGCAGTCCCTTCAACGGGGGGCCCCAAGGCTACGAGCAGTACTTC. Translated: CASSPFNGGPQGYEQYF.

V gene TRBV5-8 combines with J gene TRBJ2-7; TRBD2 might be the D (7 bases). Between the trimmed V and J ends, which lost 2 bases and 4 bases, there was a span of 16 bases. The CDR3 has 15 residues. Germline lookup yields CDR1 SGHTS and CDR2 YDEGEE. The CDR3 DNA follows: TGTGCCAGCAGCTTTAGGGCGGGGGCCGGGTACGAGCAGTACTTC. Translated: CASSFRAGAGYEQYF.

The chain carries TRBV4-2 and TRBJ1-4; D may be TRBD1 (5 bases). This CDR3 spans 14 amino acids. The V and J ends lost 0 bases and 7 bases respectively, with 9 bases between them. In germline, CDR1 is LGHNA, CDR2 YNFKEQ. The CDR3 here is CASSQEPGFEKLFF. The CDR3, as DNA: TGTGCCAGCAGCCAAGAACCAGGGTTTGAAAAACTGTTTTTT.

The gene calls are TRBV15 and TRBJ2-7; tentatively, D is TRBD1 (5 bases). The V gene's germline CDR1 is LNHNV and CDR2 YYDKDF (reference sequence). V shed 0 bases and J shed 6 bases, with 12 bases lying between them. The CDR3 is 14 residues long. DNA of the CDR3: TGTGCCACCAGCAGAGACGAAAGGGGCATCGAGCAGTACTTC. Residues: CATSRDERGIEQYF.

The sample holds one count of this clone. J is TRBJ2-1 and V is TRBV7-9, with D uncertain. V shed 5 bases and J shed 6 bases, with 11 bases lying between them. The CDR3 totals 13 residues. Germline CDR1 reads SEHNR; CDR2 reads FQNEAQ (reference sequence). The CDR3 sequence: CASSHLEGNEQFF. The CDR3 DNA follows: TGTGCCAGCAGCCACCTGGAAGGCAATGAGCAGTTCTTC.

The chain joins TRBV7-8 to TRBJ1-2; D gene ambiguous. V shed 5 bases and J shed 7 bases, with 8 bases lying between them. The CDR3 is 11 amino acids. The germline V gene encodes CDR1 SGHVS and CDR2 FQNEAQ. The DNA for the CDR3 is TGTGCCAGCAGCCAATCGGGTGGCTACACCTTC. Its protein product is CASSQSGGYTF.

The chain joins TRBV7-9 to TRBJ2-7; unclear D gene. V lost 5 bases and J lost 2, with 13 bases in between. The CDR3 loop spans 14 amino acids. From germline, CDR1 is SEHNR and CDR2 FQNEAQ (reference sequence). The CDR3, as DNA: TGTGCCAGCAGCGACTCTCGGAGAACCTACGAGCAGTACTTC. It yields the protein CASSDSRRTYEQYF. The full variable domain, in which reference TRBV7-9 and TRBJ2-7 provide the parts outside the CDR3, is DTGVSQNPRHKITKRGQNVTFRCDPISEHNRLYWYRQTLGQGPEFLTYFQNEAQLEKSRLLSDRFSAERPKGSFSTLEIQRTEQGDSAMYLCASSDSRRTYEQYFGPGTRLTVT.